The 10 T cell receptor beta chains reported below all come from one sample, sequenced in a study of blood T cell repertoires in COVID-19. Libraries were prepared by immunoSEQ multiplex PCR; TCRdb keeps only in-frame clonotypes and omits some of them. Here the sample spans over 55,000 clones, 83% being singletons. The sample comprised peripheral blood. These receptors originate from a man aged 45-60 years with COVID-19, enrolled during active disease.

The chain joins TRBV13 to TRBJ1-1; 9 bases are shared with TRBD1. The CDR3 totals 13 residues. The J segment lost 11 bases and the V segment lost 0 bases, leaving 4 bases of the junction unmatched. Germline CDR1 PRHDT, CDR2 FYEKMQ (reference sequence). The CDR3 region is CASSLGTGGDAFF. The CDR3 nucleotides are TGTGCCAGCAGCTTAGGGACAGGGGGAGACGCTTTCTTT.

This sequence joins TRBV5-5 and TRBJ2-3, with 8 bases matching TRBD2. Germline V gene lookup returns CDR1 SGHKS and CDR2 YYEKEE (reference sequence). This CDR3 spans 16 amino acids. Germline trimming cut 1 base from V and 0 bases from J; bases unmatched to any gene: 4. CDR3 sequence: CASSLKRERSTDTQYF. The CDR3 region has the DNA TGTGCCAGCAGCTTGAAGCGGGAGAGGAGCACAGATACGCAGTATTTT.

This clone was counted a single time. The genes are TRBV4-3 and TRBJ1-5; tentative D call: TRBD1 (5 bases). Germline V gene sequence: CDR1 LGHNA, CDR2 YSLEER. The CDR3 has 15 amino acids. Trimming shortened V by 1 base and J by 6 bases, and 13 bases separated the two germline ends. CDR3 residues: CASSQVVRGSQPQHF. The CDR3 DNA is TGCGCCAGCAGCCAAGTAGTTCGGGGGAGTCAGCCCCAGCATTTT.

The V and J genes are TRBV6-5 and TRBJ2-4; 10 nucleotides line up with TRBD1. Germline CDR1 is MNHEY and CDR2 is SVGAGI. The CDR3 consists of 14 residues. V lost 5 bases to trimming and J lost 8 bases; unmatched junction nucleotides: 6. The DNA for the CDR3 is TGTGCCAGCAGTCCAAGGGACAGGGGATACATTCAGTACTTC. Translated, it gives CASSPRDRGYIQYF.

The rearrangement joins TRBV2 to TRBJ1-2, with D tentatively TRBD1 (6 bases). V was clipped by 5 bases and J by 2 bases, with 12 bases between them. The CDR3 sequence is 14 residues long. CDR1 SNHLY and CDR2 FYNNEI come from the germline V gene. CDR3 residues: CASSKHGQNYGYTF. CDR3 in DNA: TGTGCCAGCAGTAAACACGGACAGAACTATGGCTACACCTTC.

The V call is TRBV4-1, the J call TRBJ2-1; TRBD2 agrees at 8 bases. The CDR3 runs to 15 residues. Germline V gene lookup returns CDR1 MGHRA and CDR2 YSYEKL. After removal of 6 bases from V and 2 bases from J, the junction contained 6 bases not matched to a gene. For the CDR3, the DNA is TGCGCCAGCAGGCTTAGCGGGGACCCCTACAATGAGCAGTTCTTC. Protein: CASRLSGDPYNEQFF.

J is TRBJ2-1 and V is TRBV5-1; TRBD2 matches at 13 bases. The CDR3 sequence is 17 residues long. Unmatched junction bases numbered 7, after V lost 2 bases and J lost 5 bases. Germline lookup yields CDR1 SGHRS and CDR2 YFSETQ. The DNA of the CDR3 is TGCGCCAGCAGCTTCCCGACTAGCGGGAGGACCGACAATGAGCAGTTCTTC. Translating it yields CASSFPTSGRTDNEQFF. The full variable domain, rest sourced from reference TRBV5-1 and TRBJ2-1, is KAGVTQTPRYLIKTRGQQVTLSCSPISGHRSVSWYQQTPGQGLQFLFEYFSETQRNKGNFPGRFSGRQFSNSRSEMNVSTLELGDSALYLCASSFPTSGRTDNEQFFGPGTRLTVL.

The chain joins TRBV11-2 to TRBJ2-5; TRBD2 aligns across 14 bases. V was pared by 1 base and J by 4 bases, with 2 bases of the junction left unmatched. The CDR3 has 16 residues. Germline CDR1 is SGHAT and CDR2 is FQNNGV. The CDR3 DNA follows: TGTGCCAGCAGCTTAGTAGGACTAGCGGGAGGAGAGACCCAGTACTTC. Protein: CASSLVGLAGGETQYF.

This chain links TRBV18 with TRBJ1-1; 8 nucleotides agree with TRBD1. Looked up from germline, CDR1 is KGHSH and CDR2 is LQKENI. The CDR3 is 12 amino acids. The V gene end was trimmed by 6 bases and the J gene end by 11 bases; junction bases not matched to a gene: 8. In nucleotides, the CDR3 is TGTGCCAGCTCTCCTGACAGGGGCAGCGCTTTCTTT. This translates into CASSPDRGSAFF.

The V call is TRBV28, the J call TRBJ2-1; TRBD1 might be the D (6 bases). The CDR3 spans 15 residues. V lost 6 bases and J lost 0, with 12 bases in between. The germline gives CDR1 MDHEN, CDR2 SYDVKM. The CDR3 nucleotides read TGTGCCAGCAGAGTCCGGGACAACTCCTACAATGAGCAGTTCTTC. Translated, it gives CASRVRDNSYNEQFF.